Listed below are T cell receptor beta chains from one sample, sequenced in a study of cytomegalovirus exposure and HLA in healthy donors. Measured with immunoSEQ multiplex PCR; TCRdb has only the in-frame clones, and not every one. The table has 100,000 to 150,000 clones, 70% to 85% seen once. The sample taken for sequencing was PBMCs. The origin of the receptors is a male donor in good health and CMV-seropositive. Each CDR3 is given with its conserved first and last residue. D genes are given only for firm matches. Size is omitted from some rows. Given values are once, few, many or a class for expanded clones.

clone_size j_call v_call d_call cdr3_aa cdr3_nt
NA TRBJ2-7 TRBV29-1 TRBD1 CSVTSGTALLEQYF TGCAGCGTTACTTCCGGGACAGCCCTCCTGGAGCAGTACTTC
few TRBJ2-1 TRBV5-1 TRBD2 CASSLQPGGHNEQFF TGCGCCAGCAGCTTGCAACCGGGAGGCCACAATGAGCAGTTCTTC
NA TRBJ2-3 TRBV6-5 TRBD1 CASSTTGQYQDTQYF TGTGCCAGCAGCACGACGGGACAGTACCAAGATACGCAGTATTTT
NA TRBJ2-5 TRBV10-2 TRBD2 CASSGLAGEGAETQYF TGCGCCAGCAGTGGGCTAGCGGGAGAGGGGGCCGAGACCCAGTACTTC
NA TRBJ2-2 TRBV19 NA CASSINGGGYITGELFF TGTGCCAGTAGTATCAATGGCGGGGGCTATATCACCGGGGAGCTGTTTTTT
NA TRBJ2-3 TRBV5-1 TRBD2 CASSPGLAGVTDTQYF TGCGCCAGCAGCCCGGGACTAGCGGGAGTCACAGATACGCAGTATTTT
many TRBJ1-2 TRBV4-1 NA CASSQQGGNYGYTF TGCGCCAGCAGCCAACAGGGAGGTAACTATGGCTACACCTTC
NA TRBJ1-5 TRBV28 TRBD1 CASSGQGNQPQHF TGTGCCAGCAGTGGACAGGGCAATCAGCCCCAGCATTTT
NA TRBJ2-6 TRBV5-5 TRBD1 CASSGTGGISGANVLTF TGTGCCAGCAGCGGGACAGGGGGCATATCTGGGGCCAACGTCCTGACTTTC
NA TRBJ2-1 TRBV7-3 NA CASSLPQTRGVTYNEQFF TGTGCCAGCAGCTTACCCCAGACCAGGGGCGTAACCTACAATGAGCAGTTCTTC
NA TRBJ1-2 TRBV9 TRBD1 CASRRGQGEGGYTF TGTGCCAGCAGGAGGGGACAGGGCGAGGGTGGCTACACCTTC
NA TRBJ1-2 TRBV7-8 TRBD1 CASSPSTGDYGYTF TGTGCCAGCAGCCCCTCAACAGGGGACTATGGCTACACCTTC
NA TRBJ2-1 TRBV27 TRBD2 CASAGFGGSRYNEQFF TGTGCCTCCGCAGGATTCGGCGGGAGCCGGTACAATGAGCAGTTCTTC
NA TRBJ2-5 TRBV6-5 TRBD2 CASSRAGGPRETQYF TGTGCCAGCAGTCGAGCGGGGGGGCCGCGGGAGACCCAGTACTTC
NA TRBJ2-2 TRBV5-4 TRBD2 CASSLPKREGNTGELFF TGTGCCAGCAGCCTCCCTAAGCGGGAGGGGAACACCGGGGAGCTGTTTTTT
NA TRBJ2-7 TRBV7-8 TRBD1 CASSLGQGAFNEQYF TGTGCCAGCAGCTTAGGACAGGGGGCTTTCAACGAGCAGTACTTC
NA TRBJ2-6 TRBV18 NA CASSQQGSGANGLTF TGTGCCAGCTCACAGCAGGGTTCTGGGGCCAACGGCCTGACTTTC
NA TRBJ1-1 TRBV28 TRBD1 CASSPGTGLNTEAFF TGTGCCAGCAGCCCCGGGACAGGGCTGAACACTGAAGCTTTCTTT
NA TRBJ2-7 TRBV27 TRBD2 CASSLAGGRYEQYF TGTGCCAGCAGTTTAGCGGGGGGGCGCTACGAGCAGTACTTC
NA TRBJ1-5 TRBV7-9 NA CSSSPGTSGQPQHF TGTTCCAGCAGCCCCGGGACATCAGGTCAGCCCCAGCATTTT
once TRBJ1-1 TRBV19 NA CASRNMVQGVTEAFF TGTGCCAGTAGAAACATGGTACAGGGAGTGACTGAAGCTTTCTTT
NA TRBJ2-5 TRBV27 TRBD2 CASSARLAGGQETQYF TGTGCCAGCAGTGCCCGACTAGCGGGGGGCCAAGAGACCCAGTACTTC
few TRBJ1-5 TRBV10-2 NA CASSEVTGTQPQHF TGCGCCAGCAGTGAGGTGACAGGTACGCAGCCCCAGCATTTT
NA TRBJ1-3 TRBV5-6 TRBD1 CASFPLGGESGNTIYF TGTGCCAGCTTCCCTCTAGGGGGCGAGTCTGGAAACACCATATATTTT
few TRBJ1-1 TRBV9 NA CASSSQGSTEAFF TGTGCCAGCAGCAGCCAGGGGAGCACTGAAGCTTTCTTT
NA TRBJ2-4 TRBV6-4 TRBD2 CASSDSAGEGNIQYF TGTGCCAGCAGTGACTCGGCGGGGGAAGGAAACATTCAGTACTTC
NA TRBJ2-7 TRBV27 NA CASSLRGKSYEQYF TGTGCCAGCAGTTTACGGGGGAAGTCCTACGAGCAGTACTTC
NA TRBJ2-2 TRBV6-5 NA CASRLGGDPGELFF TGTGCCAGCCGTCTTGGCGGAGACCCCGGGGAGCTGTTTTTT
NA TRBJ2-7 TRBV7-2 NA CASSLQQGGRNEQYF TGTGCCAGCAGCTTACAACAGGGTGGTCGCAACGAGCAGTACTTC
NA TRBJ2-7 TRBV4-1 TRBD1 CASSIPGQGAREQYF TGCGCCAGCAGCATCCCGGGACAGGGGGCGCGGGAGCAGTACTTC
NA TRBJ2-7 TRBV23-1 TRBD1 CASSLRPGQVSYEQYF TGCGCCAGCAGCCTTAGACCGGGACAGGTAAGCTACGAGCAGTACTTC
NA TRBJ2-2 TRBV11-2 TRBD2 CASSLGAGVHGELFF TGTGCCAGCAGCTTAGGAGCGGGAGTTCACGGGGAGCTGTTTTTT
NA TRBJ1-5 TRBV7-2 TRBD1 CASSRTGWQPQHF TGTGCCAGCAGTCGGACAGGGTGGCAGCCCCAGCATTTT
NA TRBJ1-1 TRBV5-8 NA CASSLGAVNTEAFF TGTGCCAGCAGCTTAGGCGCGGTGAACACTGAAGCTTTCTTT
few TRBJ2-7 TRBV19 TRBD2 CASSIASGASYEQYF TGTGCCAGTAGTATTGCTAGCGGGGCTAGCTACGAGCAGTACTTC
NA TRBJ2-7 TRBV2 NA CASDPGLMYEQYF TGTGCCAGCGATCCCGGACTGATGTACGAGCAGTACTTC
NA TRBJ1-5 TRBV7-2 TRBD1 CASSLRGPQGSNQPQHF TGTGCCAGCAGCCTCAGGGGGCCCCAGGGGAGCAATCAGCCCCAGCATTTT
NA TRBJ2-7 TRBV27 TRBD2 CASSFSGDLSYEQYF TGTGCCAGCAGTTTTAGCGGGGATTTGTCCTACGAGCAGTACTTC
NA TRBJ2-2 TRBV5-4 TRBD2 CASSPLAGGNTGELFF TGTGCCAGCAGCCCGCTAGCGGGAGGGAACACCGGGGAGCTGTTTTTT
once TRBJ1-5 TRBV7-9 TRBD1 CASSPQGDNQPQHF TGTGCCAGCAGTCCTCAGGGGGACAATCAGCCCCAGCATTTT
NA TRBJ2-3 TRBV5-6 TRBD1 CASSDRVTDTQYF TGTGCCAGCAGTGACAGGGTCACAGATACGCAGTATTTT
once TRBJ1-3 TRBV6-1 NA CASSVSTGSGNTIYF TGTGCCAGCAGTGTCTCGACAGGCTCTGGAAACACCATATATTTT
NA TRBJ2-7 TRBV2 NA CASSWGNQGEQYF TGTGCCAGCAGTTGGGGAAACCAGGGCGAGCAGTACTTC
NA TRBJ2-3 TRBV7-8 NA CASSSYSLSTDTQYF TGTGCCAGCAGCTCCTACTCCCTCAGCACAGATACGCAGTATTTT
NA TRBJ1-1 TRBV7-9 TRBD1 CASSYRGQGDTEAFF TGTGCCAGCAGCTATAGGGGACAGGGGGACACTGAAGCTTTCTTT
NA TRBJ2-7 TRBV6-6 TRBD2 CASSYPAGGPGEQYF TGTGCCAGCAGTTACCCAGCGGGAGGGCCGGGGGAGCAGTACTTC
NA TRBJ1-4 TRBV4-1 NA CASSAGRGNEKLFF TGCGCCAGCTCGGCTGGGAGGGGGAACGAAAAACTGTTTTTT
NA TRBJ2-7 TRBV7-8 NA CASSPGRGNLWHEQYF TGTGCCAGCAGCCCAGGCCGGGGGAACCTATGGCACGAGCAGTACTTC
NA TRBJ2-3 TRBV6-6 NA CASSPDYFDTQYF TGTGCCAGCAGCCCGGACTATTTTGATACGCAGTATTTT
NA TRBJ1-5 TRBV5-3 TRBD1 CARSPGGDRGGNQPQHF TGTGCCAGAAGCCCGGGAGGGGACAGGGGAGGCAATCAGCCCCAGCATTTT
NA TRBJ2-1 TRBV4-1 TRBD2 CASSQALLLAGGKSRFF TGCGCCAGCAGCCAGGCGCTTTTGCTAGCGGGGGGTAAAAGCCGGTTCTTC
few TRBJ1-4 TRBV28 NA CASRQLTGSGEKLFF TGTGCCAGCAGGCAACTAACAGGGTCGGGTGAAAAACTGTTTTTT
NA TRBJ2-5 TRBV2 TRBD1 CASSGGTGQEETQYF TGTGCCAGCAGTGGTGGGACAGGGCAGGAAGAGACCCAGTACTTC
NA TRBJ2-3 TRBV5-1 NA CASSIGLAASTDTQYF TGCGCCAGCAGCATAGGACTGGCGGCTAGCACAGATACGCAGTATTTT